The 27 T cell receptor beta chains below were found in one sample sequenced in a study of OX40 agonist ivuxolimab in advanced cancers. Using immunoSEQ multiplex PCR, the repertoire was profiled, and TCRdb retains in-frame clones only, with some absent. The data show roughly 61,000 clones, 82% seen once. The material was CD4+ or CD8+ T cells sorted from blood, obtained in a trial of the OX40 agonist ivuxolimab. The receptors here all came from an adult with an advanced solid tumor such as melanoma, head and neck, liver or kidney cancer.

The chain is built from TRBV7-9 and TRBJ2-1; TRBD2 matches 10 bases. CDR3 length: 15 residues. Germline trimming cut 2 bases from V and 4 bases from J; bases unmatched to any gene: 2. Per germline, CDR1 SEHNR and CDR2 FQNEAQ (reference sequence). The CDR3 DNA is TGTGCCAGCAGCTTACGGACTAGCGGATACAATGAGCAGTTCTTC. Translated, it gives CASSLRTSGYNEQFF.

The table lists this clone with a count of one. The chain carries TRBV30 and TRBJ2-5; 7 bases match TRBD1. In germline, CDR1 is GTSNPN, CDR2 SVGIG (reference sequence). The trim removed 1 base at V and 2 bases at J, leaving 7 bases unmatched. CDR3 size: 15 residues. The CDR3 sequence is CAWSGLQGLQETQYF. CDR3 sequence (DNA): TGTGCCTGGAGTGGACTACAGGGGTTGCAAGAGACCCAGTACTTC.

Only a few counts were recorded for this clone. CDR3 protein: CASSRSRQLRNTGELFF. DNA for the CDR3: TGTGCCAGCAGTCGCTCAAGACAATTAAGGAACACCGGGGAGCTGTTTTTT. This chain connects TRBV27 to TRBJ2-2, with no clear D. The CDR3 runs to 17 residues. The V end lost 5 bases, the J end lost 1 base, and 17 bases lay between the germline ends. Germline CDR1 reads MNHEY; CDR2 reads SMNVEV (reference sequence).

This chain joins TRBV29-1 and TRBJ2-7; 9 nucleotides align to TRBD2. The V gene end was trimmed by 6 bases and the J gene end by 2 bases; junction bases not matched to a gene: 8. Germline V lookup: CDR1 SQVTM, CDR2 ANQGSEA. This CDR3 is built from 14 residues. The CDR3 loop is CSVPGAGGTYEQYF. DNA of the CDR3: TGCAGCGTCCCCGGAGCGGGAGGTACCTACGAGCAGTACTTC.

V gene TRBV11-2 combines with J gene TRBJ2-7; D is perhaps TRBD1 or TRBD2 (6 bases each). V was pared by 5 bases and J by 2 bases, with 13 bases between. This CDR3 spans 14 amino acids. Looked up from germline, CDR1 is SGHAT and CDR2 is FQNNGV. CDR3: CASSGGGAAYEQYF. The CDR3 DNA sequence: TGTGCCAGCAGCGGGGGCGGGGCAGCCTACGAGCAGTACTTC.

This chain links TRBV10-3 with TRBJ1-6; TRBD1 aligns across 8 bases. CDR1 ENHRY and CDR2 SYGVKD come from the germline V gene. The V and J ends lost 5 bases and 7 bases, in that order; junction bases with no gene match: 7. The CDR3 is 15 amino acids. CDR3 DNA sequence: TGTGCCATCAGTCCTGACAGGGGTCGAAATTCACCCCTCCACTTT. It is translated as CAISPDRGRNSPLHF.

The V gene is TRBV5-1, the J gene TRBJ2-1; the match to TRBD2 covers 8 bases. This CDR3 comprises 15 residues. Germline V gene data show CDR1 as SGHRS and CDR2 as YFSETQ. V trimming: 4 bases; J trimming: 4 bases; junction bases outside the gene matches: 7. The CDR3 nucleotides are TGCGCCAGCAGCCTTAGCGGGACGAGGTACAATGAGCAGTTCTTC. Protein sequence: CASSLSGTRYNEQFF.

The chain couples TRBV19 to TRBJ2-7; no clear D gene. CDR1 and CDR2 (germline): LNHDA, SQIVND (reference sequence). V lost 5 bases to trimming and J lost 5 bases, with 7 bases between them. This CDR3 contains 11 residues. CDR3 loop: CASSVENEQYF. CDR3 DNA sequence: TGTGCCAGTAGTGTCGAAAACGAGCAGTACTTC.

This chain links TRBV5-1 with TRBJ2-5; D gene unclear. This CDR3 has 13 amino acids. Trimming took off 0 bases at V and 4 bases at J, with 7 bases between the two ends. The germline gives CDR1 SGHRS, CDR2 YFSETQ. The CDR3 DNA reads as TGCGCCAGCAGCTTGGAAGTTAGAGAGACCCAGTACTTC. Translated: CASSLEVRETQYF.

This chain uses TRBV2 with TRBJ2-2; possibly TRBD1 or TRBD2 for D (5 bases each). CDR3 length: 15 amino acids. In germline, CDR1 is SNHLY, CDR2 FYNNEI. V dropped 6 bases and J dropped 0 bases, with 11 bases sitting between them. The CDR3 sequence is CASRYGDPNTGELFF. CDR3 coding DNA: TGTGCCAGCAGATATGGGGACCCGAACACCGGGGAGCTGTTTTTT.

Notes on this clone: This same CDR3 is encoded by further DNA sequences in the sample. J is TRBJ2-7 and V is TRBV6-1, with 8 bases aligning to TRBD1. Losses at the gene ends were 8 bases for V and 1 base for J; bases not matched to a gene: 4. Germline V gives CDR1 MNHNS, CDR2 SASEGT. The CDR3 is 13 residues long. CDR3 sequence: CASDRDRSYEQYF. CDR3 bases: TGTGCCAGCGACCGGGACAGGTCCTACGAGCAGTACTTC.

The CDR3 spells CASSEGGTQYF. CDR3 coding DNA: TGTGCCAGCAGTGAGGGGGGTACGCAGTATTTT. V usage is TRBV2 and J usage is TRBJ2-3; D might be TRBD2 (6 bases). V was shortened by 3 bases and J by 8 bases, with 6 bases between the two germline ends. The germline V gene has CDR1 SNHLY and CDR2 FYNNEI. The CDR3 consists of 11 residues.

J is TRBJ2-3 and V is TRBV9, with D hard to call. V dropped 0 bases and J dropped 2 bases, with 4 bases sitting between them. This CDR3 is built from 13 residues. From germline, CDR1 is SGDLS and CDR2 YYNGEE. The CDR3 DNA reads as TGTGCCAGCAGCGTAGGTACCACAGATACGCAGTATTTT. It codes for CASSVGTTDTQYF.

This chain links TRBV28 with TRBJ2-1; 7 bases match TRBD1. Looked up from germline, CDR1 is MDHEN and CDR2 is SYDVKM. This CDR3 has 17 residues. V was clipped by 5 bases and J by 1 base; unmatched bases: 11. The CDR3 DNA follows: TGTGCCAGCAGTAGACAGGGTTGGATCGGTTCCTACAATGAGCAGTTCTTC. Amino acid sequence: CASSRQGWIGSYNEQFF.

This clone was seen a few times. This chain uses TRBV30 with TRBJ1-2; D not resolved. Germline-derived CDR1 and CDR2 are GTSNPN and SVGIG (reference sequence). The CDR3 sequence is 14 residues long. V dropped 4 bases and J dropped 7 bases, with 19 bases sitting between them. The CDR3 DNA follows: TGTGCCTGGAACCTAATGGGCTGGGCTGGTGGCTACACCTTC. The encoded protein is CAWNLMGWAGGYTF.

V gene TRBV10-3 combines with J gene TRBJ2-5; 9 bases are a match to TRBD2. Germline lookup yields CDR1 ENHRY and CDR2 SYGVKD. The V segment lost 0 bases and the J segment 2 bases; nucleotides outside the gene matches: 1. CDR3 length: 15 residues. Here the CDR3 DNA reads TGTGCCATCAGTGAGTCGGCGGGAGGGCAAGAGACCCAGTACTTC. It is translated as CAISESAGGQETQYF.

This clone came up once. The gene calls are TRBV11-2 and TRBJ2-5; 11 bases fit TRBD1. The CDR3 has 14 amino acids. Losses at the gene ends were 1 base for V and 10 bases for J; bases not matched to a gene: 5. CDR1 SGHAT and CDR2 FQNNGV come from the germline V gene. This CDR3 reads CASSLGTGGSDQYF. In DNA form, the CDR3 reads TGTGCCAGCAGCTTAGGGACAGGGGGCAGCGACCAGTACTTC.

This rearrangement joins TRBV9 to TRBJ1-4; D gene uncertain. The V gene lost 0 bases and the J gene lost 3 bases, with 15 bases spanning the gap. The germline CDR1 and CDR2 sequences are SGDLS and YYNGEE. This CDR3 comprises 17 residues. The CDR3 spells CASSVGVSPTSNEKLFF. The CDR3 DNA is TGTGCCAGCAGCGTAGGAGTCTCACCGACCTCTAATGAAAAACTGTTTTTT.

V and J are TRBV13 and TRBJ2-2, with D possibly TRBD2 on 7 matching bases. Germline V lookup: CDR1 PRHDT, CDR2 FYEKMQ (reference sequence). Trimming took off 1 base at V and 5 bases at J, with 11 bases between the two ends. The CDR3 spans 15 residues. Here the CDR3 reads CASSLEQGGTGELFF. The CDR3, as DNA: TGTGCCAGCAGCTTAGAACAGGGAGGGACCGGGGAGCTGTTTTTT.

As regards this clone: At the DNA level, this CDR3 is encoded by other sequences in the same sample as well. The rearrangement links TRBV18 to TRBJ1-2; tentative D call: TRBD1 (5 bases). This CDR3 has 13 residues. Per germline, CDR1 KGHSH and CDR2 LQKENI. Between the trimmed V and J ends, which lost 3 bases and 1 base, there was a span of 6 bases. CDR3 in amino acids: CASSPDSNYGYTF. As DNA, the CDR3 is TGTGCCAGCTCACCCGACAGTAACTATGGCTACACCTTC.

This rearrangement joins TRBV5-4 to TRBJ2-2, with TRBD1 identical over 9 bases. The CDR3 has 14 residues. Germline V gene data show CDR1 as SGHNT and CDR2 as YYREEE (reference sequence). Germline trimming cut 4 bases from V and 6 bases from J; bases unmatched to any gene: 4. The CDR3 spells CASSHRQGAGELFF. The CDR3 nucleotides read TGTGCCAGCAGCCACCGACAGGGGGCCGGGGAGCTGTTTTTT.

V is TRBV18 and J is TRBJ1-2; D gene uncertain. This CDR3 region has 12 residues. Trimming cost V 5 bases and J 5 bases, with 9 bases left between them. Germline V gene sequence: CDR1 KGHSH, CDR2 LQKENI. In DNA form, the CDR3 reads TGTGCCAGCTCATACAATGAGTATGGCTACACCTTC. This sequence encodes CASSYNEYGYTF.

V gene TRBV25-1 combines with J gene TRBJ2-7, with TRBD2 as a possible D gene (6 bases). V lost 2 bases to trimming and J lost 2 bases, with 13 bases between them. CDR1 is MGHDK, CDR2 SYGVNS, per germline. The CDR3 extends over 15 amino acids. The CDR3 nucleotides are TGTGCCAGCAGTGAAGTCGGGAGCAGGGCCTACGAGCAGTACTTC. This encodes CASSEVGSRAYEQYF.

This clone occurred once. The rearrangement links TRBV11-2 to TRBJ2-1; 12 bases are shared with TRBD2. CDR1 SGHAT and CDR2 FQNNGV come from the germline V gene. Germline trimming cut 0 bases from V and 10 bases from J; bases unmatched to any gene: 4. CDR3 length equals 15 residues. The CDR3 DNA follows: TGTGCCAGCAGCTTAGATGGCGGACTAGCGGGGGAGCAGTTCTTC. Protein product: CASSLDGGLAGEQFF. Filled out from reference TRBV11-2 and TRBJ2-1, the complete variable domain reads EAGVAQSPRYKIIEKRQSVAFWCNPISGHATLYWYQQILGQGPKLLIQFQNNGVVDDSQLPKDRFSAERLKGVDSTLKIQPAKLEDSAVYLCASSLDGGLAGEQFFGPGTRLTVL.

The chain uses TRBV20-1 and TRBJ2-3; the D is unclear. V shed 6 bases and J shed 4 bases, with 8 bases lying between them. CDR1 and CDR2 (germline): DFQATT, SNEGSKA (reference sequence). The CDR3 length is 11 residues. DNA for the CDR3: TGCAGTGCACGAATCCCAGATACGCAGTATTTT. Its protein product is CSARIPDTQYF.

This chain connects TRBV6-6 to TRBJ2-7; D remains unclear. The CDR3 is 15 residues long. The germline CDR1 and CDR2 sequences are MNHNY and SVGAGI (reference sequence). With 2 bases removed from V and 0 bases from J, the gap between germline ends came to 11 bases. The CDR3 is CASSYRASSSYEQYF. As DNA, the CDR3 is TGTGCCAGCAGTTACCGTGCTTCCAGCTCCTACGAGCAGTACTTC.

This clone showed up just a few times. V is TRBV6-1 and J is TRBJ2-7; 13 nucleotides line up with TRBD2. With V trimmed by 4 bases and J by 3 bases, 9 bases remained unmatched. Germline lookup yields CDR1 MNHNS and CDR2 SASEGT. The CDR3 extends over 17 amino acids. The CDR3 region is CASSGTSGSSRRYEQYF. In DNA form, the CDR3 reads TGTGCCAGCAGTGGGACTAGCGGGAGTTCGCGTCGCTACGAGCAGTACTTC.